A selection of T cell receptor beta chains follows, all from one sample in a study of patients and donors after allogeneic stem cell transplantation. One entry per CDR3 protein results from TCRdb running MiXCR on the RT-PCR reads. The sample contains roughly 150,000 distinct CDR3 sequences, approximately 25% of which appear only once. Input material: blood, either unsorted or a sorted T cell fraction (not recorded which). These receptors all come from a human donor who was either an allogeneic HSCT recipient or a stem cell or donor lymphocyte infusion donor (not recorded which). It is not recorded whose cells these are; they may come from a transplant donor. CDR3s include the opening cysteine and the closing phenylalanine or tryptophan. A D gene is named only where the DNA matches it firmly. Only some rows state a clone size, as once, few, many or a class for expanded clones.

D	V	size	J	DNA	CDR3
.	TRBV12-3/TRBV12-4	once	TRBJ1-2	TGTGCCAGCAGTCCGAGCGGGGGGGCGAGCTATGGCTACACCTTC	CASSPSGGASYGYTF
TRBD1	TRBV20-1	.	TRBJ1-3	TGCAGTGCGCCTACAGGGGCTGGAAACACCATATATTTT	CSAPTGAGNTIYF
.	TRBV20-1	.	TRBJ1-1	TGCAGTGCTATCCTACAGCCCCATAACACTGAAGCTTTCTTT	CSAILQPHNTEAFF
TRBD1	TRBV5-1	few	TRBJ1-2	TGCGCCAGCAGCGGAGAGACAGGGATTCGGGGCTACACCTTC	CASSGETGIRGYTF
TRBD2	TRBV7-6	.	TRBJ2-1	TGTGCCAGCAGCTTCTATATGCAACGTACTAGCGGGAACTACAATGAGCAGTTCTTC	CASSFYMQRTSGNYNEQFF
.	TRBV5-1	few	TRBJ2-7	TGCGCCAGCAGCTCCGTAGCGGAGGCCTACGAGCAGTACTTC	CASSSVAEAYEQYF
.	TRBV6-5	.	TRBJ2-3	TGTGCCAGCAGTTACTACCCACTGACAGATAAAACAGATACGCAGTATTTT	CASSYYPLTDKTDTQYF
.	TRBV20-1	.	TRBJ2-7	TGCAGTGCTAGAGATCAGTACCTATCCTACGAGCAGTACTTC	CSARDQYLSYEQYF
.	TRBV5-6	many	TRBJ1-2	TGTGCCAGCAGCTCAATAAACAACACCTTC	CASSSINNTF
.	TRBV3-1	.	TRBJ2-4	TGTGCCAGCTCGGGGGGCCTAGCCAAAAACATTCAGTACTTC	CASSGGLAKNIQYF
.	TRBV12-3/TRBV12-4	.	TRBJ2-3	TGTGCCAGCAGTCAGTTGTCCGGTTCAGATACGCAGTATTTT	CASSQLSGSDTQYF
.	TRBV21-1	few	TRBJ2-7	TGTGCCAGCAGCAAAGCTAGAGGGAACCCCTACGAGCAGTACTTC	CASSKARGNPYEQYF
TRBD1	TRBV7-6	few	TRBJ1-1	TGTGCCAGCAGCTACCTGCAGGGGGGGAACACTGAAGCTTTCTTT	CASSYLQGGNTEAFF
.	TRBV6-5	.	TRBJ1-2	TGTGCCAGCAGGACCCGGACAGATAACTATGGCTACACCTTC	CASRTRTDNYGYTF
.	TRBV19	.	TRBJ1-1	TGTGCCAGCACGATGGGGATGAACACTGAAGCTTTCTTT	CASTMGMNTEAFF
TRBD2	TRBV3-1	.	TRBJ2-1	TGTGCCAGCAGCCAAGATTTCGGGCAAGCGGGGGTCTTGGGTGAGCAGTTCTTC	CASSQDFGQAGVLGEQFF
.	TRBV20-1	few	TRBJ2-1	TGCAGTGCTACAAATACAGGGTACAATGAGCAGTTCTTC	CSATNTGYNEQFF
.	TRBV5-1	.	TRBJ1-1	TGCGCCAGCAGCGCCCCGCCCACTCCCGAAGCTTTCTTT	CASSAPPTPEAFF
.	TRBV5-1	.	TRBJ1-5	TGCGCCAGCAGACCCACCGGGACACCTAATCAGCCCCAGCATTTT	CASRPTGTPNQPQHF
.	TRBV12-5	few	TRBJ1-5	TGTGCTAGTGGTTTAGGCGGTCCTGGGCCCCAGCATTTT	CASGLGGPGPQHF
TRBD1	TRBV20-1	.	TRBJ1-4	TGCAGTGCTACTCGAACAGGGGAAACTAATGAAAAACTGTTTTTT	CSATRTGETNEKLFF
TRBD2	TRBV12-3/TRBV12-4	few	TRBJ2-2	TGTGCCAGCAGGTTACTAGCGGGAGGGGACACCGGGGAGCTGTTTTTT	CASRLLAGGDTGELFF
.	TRBV7-7	.	TRBJ2-1	TGTGCTAGCAGCCCGGGACTTAACAATGAGCAGTTCTTC	CASSPGLNNEQFF
TRBD1	TRBV12-3/TRBV12-4	.	TRBJ1-5	TGTGCCAGCAGCGCTCCGGCAGGGGGCCCTCAGCCCCAGCATTTT	CASSAPAGGPQPQHF
.	TRBV7-6	.	TRBJ2-1	TGTGCCAGCAGCTTAGCCTTCATTCTACCGTACAATGAGCAGTTCTTC	CASSLAFILPYNEQFF
.	TRBV29-1	few	TRBJ2-7	TGCAGCGTTGAAGTGGCTAGCTCCTACGAGCAGTACTTC	CSVEVASSYEQYF
.	TRBV3-1	.	TRBJ2-1	TGTGCCAGCAGCCAAGAGGGTGATCGCTCCTACAATGAGCAGTTCTTC	CASSQEGDRSYNEQFF
TRBD2	TRBV10-3	.	TRBJ2-2	TGTGCCATCTTCCCCCTAGCGGGAGGGAACACCGGGGAGCTGTTTTTT	CAIFPLAGGNTGELFF
TRBD2	TRBV2	.	TRBJ2-1	TGTGCCAGCAGTCCGGGACTAGCGGGGGACAATGAGCAGTTCTTC	CASSPGLAGDNEQFF
.	TRBV20-1	.	TRBJ1-5	TGCAGTGCTAGAGATGAGGCAGGAGGCAATCAGCCCCAGCATTTT	CSARDEAGGNQPQHF
TRBD1	TRBV12-3/TRBV12-4	.	TRBJ2-5	TGTGCCAGCAGCCGCTTGGACAGGGGACAAGAGACCCAGTACTTC	CASSRLDRGQETQYF